A selection of T cell receptor beta chains follows, all from one sample in a study. MiXCR, run by TCRdb on the 5' RACE reads, gives a single entry per CDR3 protein. The top ten hold approximately 4.1% of the sample, which has tens of thousands of distinct CDR3 sequences, 30% seen once. The sequenced sample was tumor-infiltrating memory CD4+ T cells sorted from the breast tumor. The receptor set was obtained from a female donor with breast cancer. Both conserved end residues are part of each CDR3.

TRBJ1-4 | TRBV5-1 | CASSLEPTTNEKLFF
TRBJ2-5 | TRBV5-1 | CASAAQRLIETQYF
TRBJ1-1 | TRBV18 | CASSPPPGNTEAFF
TRBJ1-5 | TRBV21-1 | CASSKHQVGASNQPQHF
TRBJ1-1 | TRBV27 | CASSGGGTGPEAFF
TRBJ2-1 | TRBV6-5 | CASRAGPGLASSNEQFF
TRBJ2-1 | TRBV29-1 | CSVEDGLTDYNEQFF
TRBJ2-2 | TRBV6-6 | CASNGRASGANTGELFF
TRBJ2-1 | TRBV7-9 | CASSLARGSLSYNEQFF
TRBJ2-7 | TRBV24-1 | CATSDTGQGNYEQYF
TRBJ1-1 | TRBV18 | CASSQGNTEAFF
TRBJ2-1 | TRBV6-2/TRBV6-3 | CASSSPGTSRYNEQFF
TRBJ1-1 | TRBV6-1 | CASRLQGNTEAFF
TRBJ2-7 | TRBV9 | CASSGTSGGASFGEQYF
TRBJ2-7 | TRBV5-6 | CASSLVQGSHGQYF
TRBJ1-4 | TRBV4-1 | CASSQDAGPNEKLFF
TRBJ2-3 | TRBV20-1 | CSASPGLAGGLDTQYF
TRBJ2-1 | TRBV5-6 | CASSLSVNEQFF
TRBJ2-7 | TRBV6-2/TRBV6-3 | CASSHGLAGGLFYEQYF
TRBJ1-5 | TRBV5-1 | CASSEGGGQPQHF
TRBJ2-5 | TRBV7-9 | CASSLGNMGIGKETQYF
TRBJ2-3 | TRBV4-1 | CASSPPGGGSTDTQYF
TRBJ2-1 | TRBV2 | CASSDWQLAGYNEQFF
TRBJ1-1 | TRBV2 | CASGEDPNTEAFF
TRBJ2-5 | TRBV5-1 | CASSLSRSIQKKTQYF